These 27 T cell receptor beta chains came from one sample sequenced in a study of T cells in Graves' hyperthyroidism and ophthalmopathy. The source material, RNA transcripts, was used to amplify TCR beta CDR3 regions. Carried out on the TCR CDR3, a first-round RT-PCR used the HTBI primer set. TCRdb itself ran the multiplex PCR reads through MiXCR, one entry per CDR3 protein. Among roughly 380,000 distinct CDR3 sequences listed, roughly 13% were seen once. Sequencing was done on a sample of blood. All receptors derive from a woman aged 55-69 years with Graves' hyperthyroidism.

In this sample, this clonotype turned up many times. CDR3 sequence: CASEGGLSNQPQHF. Written as DNA, the CDR3 is TGTGCCAGCGAGGGTGGCCTTAGCAATCAGCCCCAGCATTTT. The J gene is TRBJ1-5, the V gene TRBV6-1; no definite D call. Germline V gene data show CDR1 as MNHNS and CDR2 as SASEGT. V dropped 8 bases and J dropped 0 bases, with 11 bases sitting between them. The CDR3 length is 14 residues.

This clonotype has more than one count but fewer than ten. This chain joins TRBV18 and TRBJ1-5, with TRBD1 as a possible D gene (5 bases). The CDR3 has 14 residues. Looked up from germline, CDR1 is KGHSH and CDR2 is LQKENI. The V and J ends lost 6 bases and 3 bases respectively, with 12 bases between them. CDR3 amino acids: CASSLGHLNQPQHF. The DNA of the CDR3 is TGTGCCAGCTCCCTCGGACACCTCAATCAGCCCCAGCATTTT.

This clonotype showed up many times. The CDR3 coding sequence is TGTGCCAGCAGTTTGGGGGCCAACTACGAGCAGTACTTC. It encodes CASSLGANYEQYF. The genes are TRBV28 and TRBJ2-7; weak D call: TRBD1 (6 bases). The germline V gene has CDR1 MDHEN and CDR2 SYDVKM. V was trimmed by 3 bases and J by 3 bases, leaving 9 bases between them. This CDR3 spans 13 amino acids.

This clonotype appeared many times. The rearrangement uses TRBV6-6 and TRBJ2-7, with D possibly called TRBD1 or TRBD2 (5 bases each). Trimming stripped 0 bases from V and 9 bases from J, with 27 bases between. Per the germline V gene, CDR1 is MNHNY and CDR2 is SVGAGI (reference sequence). The CDR3 has 18 residues. The CDR3 here is CASSYSRAGDGPLGVQYF. The CDR3 bases are TGTGCCAGCAGTTACTCGAGGGCGGGTGATGGGCCTTTGGGGGTGCAGTACTTC.

V is TRBV10-3 and J is TRBJ1-1; weak D call: TRBD1 (6 bases). Trimming took off 5 bases at V and 3 bases at J, with 10 bases between the two ends. The germline gives CDR1 ENHRY, CDR2 SYGVKD. This CDR3 is 13 amino acids long. The CDR3 nucleotides read TGTGCCATCAGTAAGGGGGGAGACACTGAAGCTTTCTTT. Translating gives CAISKGGDTEAFF.

A word on this clonotype: Without the conserved terminal phenylalanine or tryptophan, this CDR3 likely stems from a read error. V is TRBV6-2 or TRBV6-3 and J is TRBJ2-7; D might be TRBD1 (5 bases). This CDR3 has 13 amino acids. With 10 bases removed from V and 3 bases from J, the gap between germline ends came to 16 bases. Germline V gene lookup returns CDR1 MNHEY and CDR2 SVGEGT. CDR3 nucleotide sequence: TGTGCCATCACCTCCCAGGGTTTCTACGAGCAGTACCTC. Translation gives CAITSQGFYEQYL.

This clonotype came up a few times. The chain joins TRBV7-9 to TRBJ2-7; 7 nucleotides line up with TRBD1. V was pared by 5 bases and J by 2 bases, with 12 bases of the junction left unmatched. Germline CDR1 is SEHNR and CDR2 is FQNEAQ (reference sequence). This CDR3 has 16 amino acids. The CDR3 bases are TGTGCCAGCAGCCCCCTCGCCGCCGGGACAGCCTACGAGCAGTACTTC. Amino acid sequence: CASSPLAAGTAYEQYF.

CDR3 DNA: TGTGCCAGCAGTGGGAGTAATAGCAATCAGCCCCAGCATTTT. It is translated as CASSGSNSNQPQHF. The genes are TRBV2 and TRBJ1-5, with D unresolved. V lost 4 bases to trimming and J lost 0 bases, with 7 bases between them. CDR3 length: 14 residues. CDR1 SNHLY and CDR2 FYNNEI come from the germline V gene.

The rearrangement joins TRBV6-1 to TRBJ1-2, with unresolved D. The CDR3 covers 12 residues. Germline V gives CDR1 MNHNS, CDR2 SASEGT. V was trimmed by 6 bases and J by 4 bases, leaving 9 bases between them. The CDR3, as DNA: TGTGCCAGCAGCCAGCCCGGCTATGGCTACACCTTC. Its protein is CASSQPGYGYTF.

This clonotype was seen at least ten times. This chain links TRBV10-2 with TRBJ1-5; D remains ambiguous. Germline V CDR1 and CDR2: WSHSY, SAAADI. Trimming stripped 3 bases from V and 0 bases from J, with 15 bases between. There are 17 residues in the CDR3. The CDR3 DNA reads TGCGCCAGCAGTGATACACGTGGAGGGTATAGCAATCAGCCCCAGCATTTT. Its translation: CASSDTRGGYSNQPQHF.

At least ten counts were recorded for this clonotype. The V gene is TRBV18, the J gene TRBJ2-1; D ambiguous. Germline V lookup: CDR1 KGHSH, CDR2 LQKENI. The CDR3 sequence is 15 residues long. The V gene lost 2 bases and the J gene lost 1 base, with 9 bases spanning the gap. DNA for the CDR3: TGTGCCAGCTCACCAAGGCAGAGATCCTACAATGAGCAGTTCTTC. Protein product: CASSPRQRSYNEQFF.

This sequence joins TRBV30 and TRBJ2-1; 14 bases line up with TRBD2. V was clipped by 1 base and J by 2 bases; unmatched bases: 13. This CDR3 contains 20 residues. CDR1 GTSNPN and CDR2 SVGIG come from the germline V gene (reference sequence). In nucleotides, the CDR3 is TGTGCCTGGAGTGGGAGGGCGCCGGGACTAGCGGGAGCGGCCTACAATGAGCAGTTCTTC. As protein: CAWSGRAPGLAGAAYNEQFF.

Ten or more counts support this clonotype. The rearrangement uses TRBV7-2 and TRBJ1-2; D not certain. Germline CDR1 reads SGHTA; CDR2 reads FQGNSA. Trimming took off 5 bases at V and 8 bases at J, with 12 bases between the two ends. The CDR3 consists of 12 residues. CDR3 residues: CASSQKLGGYTF. The CDR3 nucleotides are TGTGCCAGCAGCCAAAAGCTGGGGGGCTACACCTTC.

This clonotype was observed many times. This sequence joins TRBV6-5 and TRBJ2-1, with TRBD2 matching over 9 bases. Unmatched junction bases numbered 9, after V lost 2 bases and J lost 4 bases. The CDR3 has 17 residues. Germline CDR1 and CDR2: MNHEY and SVGAGI. CDR3 region: CASSYTTPGLAYNEQFF. The DNA of the CDR3 is TGTGCCAGCAGTTACACCACGCCGGGACTAGCATACAATGAGCAGTTCTTC.

This clonotype appeared many times. V gene TRBV10-1 combines with J gene TRBJ2-7; D unresolved. With 3 bases removed from V and 6 bases from J, the gap between germline ends came to 9 bases. The CDR3 sequence is 12 residues long. CDR1 is WNHNN and CDR2 is SYGVQD in the germline V gene (reference sequence). CDR3 in amino acids: CASSEDHSEQYF. DNA for the CDR3: TGCGCCAGCAGTGAAGATCACAGCGAGCAGTACTTC.

This clonotype occurred many times. This chain connects TRBV20-1 to TRBJ2-1; maybe TRBD2 (6 bases). CDR3 length: 15 residues. V shed 6 bases and J shed 0 bases, with 15 bases lying between them. Germline V gene sequence: CDR1 DFQATT, CDR2 SNEGSKA (reference sequence). CDR3 loop: CSAQLGLSSYNEQFF. CDR3 coding DNA: TGCAGTGCACAGCTAGGACTAAGCTCCTACAATGAGCAGTTCTTC.

In its sample, this clonotype was seen many times. This chain connects TRBV3-1 to TRBJ2-5, with D possibly being TRBD2 (6 bases). The V gene's germline CDR1 is LGHDT and CDR2 YNNKEL (reference sequence). The CDR3 covers 19 residues. Trimming removed 0 bases at V and 5 bases at J, with 25 bases between. CDR3 sequence reads: CASSQDRPPLAGGGETQYF. The CDR3 DNA reads as TGTGCCAGCAGCCAAGATCGACCCCCCCTGGCGGGCGGAGGGGAGACCCAGTACTTC.

The J gene is TRBJ1-6, the V gene TRBV6-1, with D hard to call. The V end lost 6 bases, the J end lost 2 bases, and 26 bases lay between the germline ends. This CDR3 region has 20 residues. Germline values: CDR1 MNHNS, CDR2 SASEGT. The CDR3 nucleotides read TGTGCCAGCAGCCAAGTCCCGATAGCGGTACCGAGCCCCTATAATTCACCCCTCCACTTT. Protein: CASSQVPIAVPSPYNSPLHF.

This clonotype was observed many times. The chain has TRBV12-3 or TRBV12-4 and TRBJ2-1; 8 bases are shared with TRBD1. This CDR3 is built from 18 residues. V lost 4 bases, J lost 0 bases, and 11 bases stayed unmatched. CDR3 residues: CASSSRRVDRGSYNEQFF. The DNA for the CDR3 is TGTGCCAGCAGTTCCCGCCGTGTTGACAGGGGCTCCTACAATGAGCAGTTCTTC.

This clonotype has just a few counts. The chain couples TRBV10-2 to TRBJ2-7; unclear D gene. V was shortened by 4 bases and J by 6 bases, with 10 bases between the two germline ends. The CDR3 spans 12 residues. In germline, CDR1 is WSHSY, CDR2 SAAADI. CDR3 nucleotides: TGCGCCAGCAGTGTTGTTGTTCGCGAGCAGTACTTC. Translation gives CASSVVVREQYF.

This clonotype has only a few counts. The genes are TRBV5-4 and TRBJ1-1; tentatively, D is TRBD1 (6 bases). The V gene's germline CDR1 is SGHNT and CDR2 YYREEE (reference sequence). The CDR3 has 15 amino acids. The V end was cut by 1 base, the J end by 4 bases, with 14 bases between. The DNA of the CDR3 is TGTGCCAGCAGCTTGTCTGGGGGCAGGAGCACTGAAGCTTTCTTT. This encodes CASSLSGGRSTEAFF.

The table lists this clonotype with many counts. The rearrangement links TRBV9 to TRBJ1-1; D is unclear. The germline CDR1 and CDR2 sequences are SGDLS and YYNGEE. Trimming removed 1 base at V and 0 bases at J, with 4 bases between. This CDR3 region has 13 residues. CDR3 DNA sequence: TGTGCCAGCAGCGTAACAGTGAACACTGAAGCTTTCTTT. Translated, it gives CASSVTVNTEAFF.

The chain uses TRBV9 and TRBJ2-2, with D hard to call. Germline-derived CDR1 and CDR2 are SGDLS and YYNGEE. V dropped 4 bases and J dropped 2 bases, with 15 bases sitting between them. The CDR3 is made up of 16 amino acids. The CDR3 loop is CASSLSSLRNTGELFF. The CDR3 coding sequence is TGTGCCAGCAGCCTGAGTAGCCTCCGAAACACCGGGGAGCTGTTTTTT.

This clonotype was counted many times. V and J are TRBV12-3 or TRBV12-4 and TRBJ2-7, with 9 nucleotides matching TRBD2. The CDR3 length is 14 residues. V lost 5 bases to trimming and J lost 3 bases; unmatched junction nucleotides: 5. The DNA for the CDR3 is TGTGCCAGCAGTCTTAGCGGGAGATACTACGAGCAGTACTTC. This encodes CASSLSGRYYEQYF.

This clonotype came up many times. The chain employs TRBV11-2 and TRBJ2-7, with D possibly matching TRBD2 (5 bases). V was trimmed by 1 base and J by 0 bases, leaving 10 bases between them. The length of the CDR3 is 15 residues. The germline V gene has CDR1 SGHAT and CDR2 FQNNGV. The CDR3 bases are TGTGCCAGCAGCTTAGGTGCGGGCGGCTCCTACGAGCAGTACTTC. Translating gives CASSLGAGGSYEQYF. Full variable domain (rest looked up from reference TRBV11-2 and TRBJ2-7): EAGVAQSPRYKIIEKRQSVAFWCNPISGHATLYWYQQILGQGPKLLIQFQNNGVVDDSQLPKDRFSAERLKGVDSTLKIQPAKLEDSAVYLCASSLGAGGSYEQYFGPGTRLTVT.

This clonotype has a handful of counts. V and J are TRBV30 and TRBJ1-1, with D unresolved. This CDR3 has 10 amino acids. V gave up 2 bases and J gave up 6 bases, with 4 bases separating them. Germline assignment: CDR1 GTSNPN and CDR2 SVGIG (reference sequence). Here the CDR3 DNA reads TGTGCCTGGAGTCTAGCTGAAGCTTTCTTT. Translation gives CAWSLAEAFF.

This clonotype was seen at least ten times. This chain links TRBV6-1 with TRBJ1-2; possibly TRBD1 for D (6 bases). CDR1 and CDR2 from the germline V gene are MNHNS and SASEGT. The CDR3 sequence is 16 residues long. Trimming removed 2 bases from V and 4 bases from J, with 17 bases in between. CDR3 region: CASSERGSRGGYGYTF. The CDR3 DNA sequence: TGTGCCAGCAGTGAAAGGGGGAGTCGGGGCGGCTATGGCTACACCTTC.